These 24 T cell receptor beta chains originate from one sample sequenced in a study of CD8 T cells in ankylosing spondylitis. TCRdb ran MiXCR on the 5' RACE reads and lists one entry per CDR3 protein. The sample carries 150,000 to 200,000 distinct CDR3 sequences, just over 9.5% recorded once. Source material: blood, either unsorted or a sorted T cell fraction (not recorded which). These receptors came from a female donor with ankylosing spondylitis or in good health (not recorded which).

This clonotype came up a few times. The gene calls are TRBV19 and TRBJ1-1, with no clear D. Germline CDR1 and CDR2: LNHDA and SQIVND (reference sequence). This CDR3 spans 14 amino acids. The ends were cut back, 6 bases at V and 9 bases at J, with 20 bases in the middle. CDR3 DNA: TGTGCCAGTAGCCCCCGGGTCGGACTGAGACAAGCTTTCTTT. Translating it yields CASSPRVGLRQAFF.

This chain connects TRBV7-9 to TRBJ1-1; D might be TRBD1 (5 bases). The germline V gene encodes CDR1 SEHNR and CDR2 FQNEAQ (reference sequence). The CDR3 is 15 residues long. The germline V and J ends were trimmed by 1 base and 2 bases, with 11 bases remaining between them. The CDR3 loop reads CASSLGWGENTEAFF. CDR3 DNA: TGTGCCAGCAGCTTAGGGTGGGGGGAAAACACTGAAGCTTTCTTT.

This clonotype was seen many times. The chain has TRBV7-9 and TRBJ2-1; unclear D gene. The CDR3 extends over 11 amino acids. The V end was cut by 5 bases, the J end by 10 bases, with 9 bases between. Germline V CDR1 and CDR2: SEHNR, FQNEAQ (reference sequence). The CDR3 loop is CASSLHGEQFF. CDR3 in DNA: TGTGCCAGCAGCCTTCACGGAGAGCAGTTCTTC.

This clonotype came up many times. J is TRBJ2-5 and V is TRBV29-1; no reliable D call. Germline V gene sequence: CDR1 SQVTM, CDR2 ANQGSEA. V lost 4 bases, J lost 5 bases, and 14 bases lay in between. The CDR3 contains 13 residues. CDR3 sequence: CSVGRVLHETQYF. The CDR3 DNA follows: TGCAGCGTTGGACGGGTACTCCATGAGACCCAGTACTTC. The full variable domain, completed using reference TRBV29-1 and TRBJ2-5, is SAVISQKPSRDICQRGTSLTIQCQVDSQVTMMFWYRQQPGQSLTLIATANQGSEATYESGFVIDKFPISRPNLTFSTLTVSNMSPEDSSIYLCSVGRVLHETQYFGPGTRLLVL.

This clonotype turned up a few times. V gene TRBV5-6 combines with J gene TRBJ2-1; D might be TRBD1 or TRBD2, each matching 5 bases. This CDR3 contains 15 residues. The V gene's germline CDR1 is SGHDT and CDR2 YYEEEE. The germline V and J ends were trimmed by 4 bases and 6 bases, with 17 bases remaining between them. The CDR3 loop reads CASSDGYGAGNEQFF. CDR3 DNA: TGTGCCAGCAGCGACGGGTATGGGGCGGGCAATGAGCAGTTCTTC.

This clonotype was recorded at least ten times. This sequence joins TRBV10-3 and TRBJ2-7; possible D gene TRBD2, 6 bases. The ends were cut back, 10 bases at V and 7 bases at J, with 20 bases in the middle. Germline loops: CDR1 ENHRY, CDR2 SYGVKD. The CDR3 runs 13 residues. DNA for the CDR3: TGTGCCACACGCGCGGACCGGGGGTGGGAGCAGTACTTC. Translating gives CATRADRGWEQYF.

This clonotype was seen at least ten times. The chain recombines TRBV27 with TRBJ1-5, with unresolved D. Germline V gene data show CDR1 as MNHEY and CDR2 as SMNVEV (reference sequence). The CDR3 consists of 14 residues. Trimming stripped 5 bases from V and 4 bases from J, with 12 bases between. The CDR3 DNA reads TGTGCCAGCAGTCCCGGCGACCGAAATCAGCCCCAGCATTTT. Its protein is CASSPGDRNQPQHF.

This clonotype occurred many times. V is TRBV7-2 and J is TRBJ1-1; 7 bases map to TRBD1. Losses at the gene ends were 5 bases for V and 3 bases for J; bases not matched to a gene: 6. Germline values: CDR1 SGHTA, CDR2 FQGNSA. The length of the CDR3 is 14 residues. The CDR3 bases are TGTGCCAGCAGCCCAAACAGGGGAGACACTGAAGCTTTCTTT. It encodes CASSPNRGDTEAFF.

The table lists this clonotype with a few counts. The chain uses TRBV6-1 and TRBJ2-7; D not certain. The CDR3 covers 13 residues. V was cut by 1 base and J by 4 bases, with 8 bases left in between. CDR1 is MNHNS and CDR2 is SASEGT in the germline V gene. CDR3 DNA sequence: TGTGCCAGCAGTGAAGACACGGTTTACGAGCAGTACTTC. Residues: CASSEDTVYEQYF.

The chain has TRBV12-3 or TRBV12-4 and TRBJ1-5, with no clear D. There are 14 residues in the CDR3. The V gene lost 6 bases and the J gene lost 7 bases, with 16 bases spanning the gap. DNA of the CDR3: TGTGCCAGCAGCCGTGGTGGGTCAGGACAGCCCCAGCATTTT. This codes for CASSRGGSGQPQHF.

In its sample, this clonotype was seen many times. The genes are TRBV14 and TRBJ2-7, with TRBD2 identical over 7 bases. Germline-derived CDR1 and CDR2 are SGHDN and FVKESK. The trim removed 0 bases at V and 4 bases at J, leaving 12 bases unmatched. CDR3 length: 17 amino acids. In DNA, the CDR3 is TGTGCCAGCAGCCAAGATGGTAGGACTAGGTTGTGGTACGAGCAGTACTTC. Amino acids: CASSQDGRTRLWYEQYF.

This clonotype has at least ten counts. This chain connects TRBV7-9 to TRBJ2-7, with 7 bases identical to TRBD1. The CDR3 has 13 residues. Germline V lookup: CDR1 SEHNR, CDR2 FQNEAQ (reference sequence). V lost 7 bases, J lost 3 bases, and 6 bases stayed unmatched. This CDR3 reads CASTKQGSYEQYF. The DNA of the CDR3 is TGTGCCAGCACCAAACAGGGGAGCTACGAGCAGTACTTC.

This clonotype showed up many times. CDR3 amino acids: CSVVLAGSSSYNEQFF. The CDR3 bases are TGCAGCGTTGTTCTAGCGGGCTCTAGTAGCTACAATGAGCAGTTCTTC. The chain employs TRBV29-1 and TRBJ2-1, with 8 bases fitting TRBD2. The CDR3 spans 16 residues. The germline CDR1 and CDR2 sequences are SQVTM and ANQGSEA. After removal of 4 bases from V and 3 bases from J, the junction contained 11 bases not matched to a gene.

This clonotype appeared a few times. The DNA for the CDR3 is TGTGCCAGCAGTGCCTCACTAGCGGGAGTCATCCATGAGCAGTTCTTC. Its protein is CASSASLAGVIHEQFF. V is TRBV27 and J is TRBJ2-1, with TRBD2 matching 11 bases. The CDR3 runs 16 residues. The germline CDR1 and CDR2 sequences are MNHEY and SMNVEV (reference sequence). V shed 5 bases and J 8 bases; nucleotides not matched to a gene: 11.

CDR3 in DNA: TGCAGTGCTAGAGCAGTAAGGACTAGCGGGTACTACGAGCAGTACTTC. Amino acids: CSARAVRTSGYYEQYF. J is TRBJ2-7 and V is TRBV20-1, with 11 bases matching TRBD2. CDR3 size: 16 residues. V gave up 1 base and J gave up 3 bases; unmatched junction bases: 8. Germline V gene lookup returns CDR1 DFQATT and CDR2 SNEGSKA (reference sequence).

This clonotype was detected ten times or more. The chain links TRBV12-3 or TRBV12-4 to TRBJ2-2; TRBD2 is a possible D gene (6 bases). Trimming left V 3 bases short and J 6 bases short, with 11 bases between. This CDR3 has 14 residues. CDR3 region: CASSFVGGSGELFF. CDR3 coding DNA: TGTGCCAGCAGTTTCGTGGGGGGTTCCGGGGAGCTGTTTTTT.

Written as DNA, the CDR3 is TGTGCCAGCAGCCAAGATAATCTGGGGTTGGACACTGAAGCTTTCTTT. Its translation is CASSQDNLGLDTEAFF. V and J are TRBV3-1 and TRBJ1-1; no firm D call. Looked up from germline, CDR1 is LGHDT and CDR2 is YNNKEL (reference sequence). This CDR3 is 16 amino acids long. Trimming took off 0 bases at V and 3 bases at J, with 14 bases between the two ends.

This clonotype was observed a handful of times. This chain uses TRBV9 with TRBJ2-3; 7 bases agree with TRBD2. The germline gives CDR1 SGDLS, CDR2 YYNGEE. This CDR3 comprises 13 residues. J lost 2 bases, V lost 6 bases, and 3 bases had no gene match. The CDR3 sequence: CASNGGNTDTQYF. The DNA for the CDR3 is TGTGCCAGCAACGGGGGGAACACAGATACGCAGTATTTT.

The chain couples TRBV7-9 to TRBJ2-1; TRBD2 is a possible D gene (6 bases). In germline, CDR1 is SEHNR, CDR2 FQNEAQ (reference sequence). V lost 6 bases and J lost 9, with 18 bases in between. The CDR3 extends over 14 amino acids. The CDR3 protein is CASRPDGGAGEQFF. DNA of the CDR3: TGTGCCAGCAGACCCGACGGCGGGGCCGGTGAGCAGTTCTTC.

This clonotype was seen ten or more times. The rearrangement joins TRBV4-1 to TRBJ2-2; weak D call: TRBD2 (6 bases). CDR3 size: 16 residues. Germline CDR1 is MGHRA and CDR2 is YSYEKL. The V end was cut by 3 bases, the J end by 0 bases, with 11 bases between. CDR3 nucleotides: TGCGCCAGCAGCCATTTCGGGACTCCGAACACCGGGGAGCTGTTTTTT. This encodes CASSHFGTPNTGELFF.

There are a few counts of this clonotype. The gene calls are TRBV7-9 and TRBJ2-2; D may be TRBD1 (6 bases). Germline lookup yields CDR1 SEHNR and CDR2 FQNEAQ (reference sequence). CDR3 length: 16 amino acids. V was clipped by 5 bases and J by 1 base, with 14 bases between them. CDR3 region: CASSPPSRGNTGELFF. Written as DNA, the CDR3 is TGTGCCAGCAGCCCGCCCAGCAGGGGGAACACCGGGGAGCTGTTTTTT.

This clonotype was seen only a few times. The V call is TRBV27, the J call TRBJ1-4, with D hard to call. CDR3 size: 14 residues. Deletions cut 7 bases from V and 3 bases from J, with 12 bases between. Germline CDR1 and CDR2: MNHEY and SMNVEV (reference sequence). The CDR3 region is CASKVGQSNEKLFF. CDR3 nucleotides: TGTGCCAGCAAAGTAGGCCAGTCTAATGAAAAACTGTTTTTT.

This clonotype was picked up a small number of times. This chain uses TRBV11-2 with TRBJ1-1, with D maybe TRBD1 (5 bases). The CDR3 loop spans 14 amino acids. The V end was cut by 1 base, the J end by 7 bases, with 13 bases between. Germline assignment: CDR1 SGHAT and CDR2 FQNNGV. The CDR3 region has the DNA TGTGCCAGCAGCTTAGGGGGAGGGAGGGGTGAAGCTTTCTTT. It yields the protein CASSLGGGRGEAFF.

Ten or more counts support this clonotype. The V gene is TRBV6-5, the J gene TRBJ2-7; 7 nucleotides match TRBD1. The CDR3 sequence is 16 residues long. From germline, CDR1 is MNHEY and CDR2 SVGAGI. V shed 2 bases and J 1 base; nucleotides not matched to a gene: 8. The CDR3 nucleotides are TGTGCCAGCAGTTACACACCGGGACAGCGTTCCTACGAGCAGTACTTC. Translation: CASSYTPGQRSYEQYF.